The T cell receptor beta chain under discussion was sequenced for a study of read filtering for tumor transcriptome and immune sequencing. Across the study: Revised staging placed fewer than ten patients in R-ISS I, about 17 in II, 7 in III.

From roughly 390 ng of RNA, a library with molecular barcoded alpha/delta and beta/gamma adaptors was made. TCRdb passed the reads through MiXCR, listing each CDR3 protein once. The table has about 62,000 distinct CDR3 sequences, about 19% seen once. The CDR3 is 17 residues long. The germline V gene has CDR1 MNHEY and CDR2 SVGEGT. On this clonotype itself: An end of the junction does not agree with germline; a read error may underlie this.

J is TRBJ2-7 and V is TRBV6-2 or TRBV6-3, with 10 bases that match TRBD2. This sequence originates from a donor at least 40 years old with multiple myeloma. Sequencing was performed on a population of CD138-negative cells sorted from bone marrow. The CDR3 DNA reads as TGTGCCAGCAGTCACTCGACGGTCCGTAGCGGGAGGTACGAGCAGTACTTC. Its translation: CASSHSTVRSGRYEQYF.